Following are 27 T cell receptor beta chains from one sample sequenced in a study of shared clonotypes between healthy human individuals. Here immunoSEQ multiplex PCR was the method, and the copy in TCRdb shows in-frame clones only, minus some. Among about 1.1 million clones listed, around three quarters were seen once. Sequencing input: memory CD4+ T cells from PBMCs. Subset indicated: CD45RA-negative fraction. The receptors were gathered from a young man in good health. Some clones in this sample may be carry-over from other donors' samples.

In DNA, the CDR3 is TGTGCCTGGAGTCTCAGGATGGGGGGAAACACCATATATTTT. Its protein product is CAWSLRMGGNTIYF. The genes are TRBV30 and TRBJ1-3, with D unclear. Deletions cut 2 bases from V and 4 bases from J, with 12 bases between. The CDR3 spans 14 residues. Germline CDR1 and CDR2: GTSNPN and SVGIG (reference sequence).

The J gene is TRBJ2-6, the V gene TRBV18; D not resolved. The length of the CDR3 is 14 residues. Looked up from germline, CDR1 is KGHSH and CDR2 is LQKENI. Trimming stripped 5 bases from V and 0 bases from J, with 5 bases between. CDR3 sequence reads: CASSAVSGANVLTF. CDR3 coding DNA: TGTGCCAGCTCAGCCGTCTCTGGGGCCAACGTCCTGACTTTC.

The chain joins TRBV5-1 to TRBJ2-5, with D maybe TRBD2 (5 bases). CDR1 and CDR2 from the germline V gene are SGHRS and YFSETQ. The CDR3 runs to 13 residues. With 5 bases removed from V and 2 bases from J, the gap between germline ends came to 10 bases. The CDR3, as DNA: TGCGCCAGCAGGGAGGTCGGGCAAGAGACCCAGTACTTC. Translation gives CASREVGQETQYF.

This chain uses TRBV30 with TRBJ1-2; D gene uncertain. The V end lost 0 bases, the J end lost 0 bases, and 8 bases lay between the germline ends. The CDR3 covers 14 residues. Per the germline V gene, CDR1 is GTSNPN and CDR2 is SVGIG (reference sequence). CDR3 DNA sequence: TGTGCCTGGAGTGTAAACACAGCTAACTATGGCTACACCTTC. Translating gives CAWSVNTANYGYTF.

CDR3 region: CASSPDRPPLFF. Here the CDR3 DNA reads TGTGCCAGCAGTCCTGACAGGCCACCTCTCTTCTTT. This chain uses TRBV2 with TRBJ1-1; D possibly corresponds to TRBD1 (6 bases). The V end lost 5 bases, the J end lost 14 bases, and 18 bases lay between the germline ends. The CDR3 has 12 residues. The germline gives CDR1 SNHLY, CDR2 FYNNEI.

The rearrangement uses TRBV15 and TRBJ2-7; D remains ambiguous. The germline V and J ends were trimmed by 1 base and 4 bases, with 17 bases remaining between them. In germline, CDR1 is LNHNV, CDR2 YYDKDF (reference sequence). The CDR3 covers 16 residues. The CDR3 here is CATSRGEYPQVYEQYF. CDR3 in DNA: TGTGCCACCAGCAGAGGGGAATATCCCCAGGTTTACGAGCAGTACTTC.

The J gene is TRBJ2-7, the V gene TRBV25-1, with 12 bases that match TRBD2. Unmatched junction bases numbered 7, after V lost 6 bases and J lost 4 bases. CDR1 MGHDK and CDR2 SYGVNS come from the germline V gene. The CDR3 spans 15 residues. The CDR3 nucleotides read TGTGCCAGCAGCGCTGGGACTAGCGGGCGATACGAGCAGTACTTC. It encodes CASSAGTSGRYEQYF.

The chain links TRBV4-1 to TRBJ2-5; D unclear. The CDR3 is 15 amino acids. Trimming took off 4 bases at V and 5 bases at J, with 17 bases between the two ends. Per the germline V gene, CDR1 is MGHRA and CDR2 is YSYEKL. The CDR3 DNA sequence: TGCGCCAGCAGCCTCGGACGGAATCCTCGGGAGACCCAGTACTTC. It specifies CASSLGRNPRETQYF.

A remark on this clone: The identical CDR3 is also encoded by other nucleotide sequences in the sample. The chain combines TRBV28 with TRBJ2-3; D is unresolved. Looked up from germline, CDR1 is MDHEN and CDR2 is SYDVKM. This CDR3 is built from 13 residues. V was clipped by 3 bases and J by 3 bases, with 7 bases between them. CDR3 in amino acids: CASSLDGTDTQYF. Written as DNA, the CDR3 is TGTGCCAGCAGTTTGGACGGGACAGATACGCAGTATTTT.

The rearrangement links TRBV5-5 to TRBJ1-5; D possibly corresponds to TRBD1 (5 bases). The CDR3 contains 14 residues. Germline CDR1 reads SGHKS; CDR2 reads YYEKEE (reference sequence). V lost 4 bases and J lost 7, with 15 bases in between. This CDR3 is CASSPGANQQPQHF. CDR3 bases: TGTGCCAGCAGCCCCGGGGCGAACCAGCAGCCCCAGCATTTT. Full variable domain (outside the CDR3, taken from reference TRBV5-5 and TRBJ1-5): DAGVTQSPTHLIKTRGQQVTLRCSPISGHKSVSWYQQVLGQGPQFIFQYYEKEERGRGNFPDRFSARQFPNYSSELNVNALLLGDSALYLCASSPGANQQPQHFGDGTRLSIL.

The rearrangement uses TRBV7-9 and TRBJ2-6; 8 bases map to TRBD1. Looked up from germline, CDR1 is SEHNR and CDR2 is FQNEAQ (reference sequence). CDR3 length: 17 residues. The trim removed 5 bases at V and 4 bases at J, leaving 10 bases unmatched. Here the CDR3 DNA reads TGTGCCAGCAGCCCCGGGACAGGTTGGGGAGGGGCCAACGTCCTGACTTTC. Translated: CASSPGTGWGGANVLTF. Full variable domain (missing parts from reference TRBV7-9 and TRBJ2-6): DTGVSQNPRHKITKRGQNVTFRCDPISEHNRLYWYRQTLGQGPEFLTYFQNEAQLEKSRLLSDRFSAERPKGSFSTLEIQRTEQGDSAMYLCASSPGTGWGGANVLTFGAGSRLTVL.

This rearrangement joins TRBV5-4 to TRBJ1-1; D is uncertain. CDR1 SGHNT and CDR2 YYREEE come from the germline V gene (reference sequence). The CDR3 has 13 amino acids. V was shortened by 2 bases and J by 6 bases, with 11 bases between the two germline ends. CDR3 in amino acids: CASSFDRRSEAFF. Written as DNA, the CDR3 is TGTGCCAGCAGCTTTGATAGAAGATCTGAAGCTTTCTTT.

The V call is TRBV19, the J call TRBJ2-5; unclear D gene. Germline V gives CDR1 LNHDA, CDR2 SQIVND (reference sequence). Trimming shortened V by 4 bases and J by 0 bases, and 9 bases separated the two germline ends. This CDR3 is built from 14 residues. The CDR3 region has the DNA TGTGCCAGTAGTACCCCGAATTACCAAGAGACCCAGTACTTC. The encoded protein is CASSTPNYQETQYF.

This chain uses TRBV2 with TRBJ2-5, with 9 bases aligning to TRBD2. Germline V CDR1 and CDR2: SNHLY, FYNNEI. With V trimmed by 4 bases and J by 11 bases, 8 bases remained unmatched. This CDR3 comprises 13 residues. The CDR3, as DNA: TGTGCCAGCAGTGTGGGTAGCGGGAGTCTTCAGTACTTC. Its translation is CASSVGSGSLQYF.

The rearrangement joins TRBV6-5 to TRBJ1-1; D might be TRBD1 (5 bases). CDR3 length: 15 amino acids. CDR1 MNHEY and CDR2 SVGAGI come from the germline V gene. V was clipped by 6 bases and J by 3 bases, with 17 bases between them. The chain's CDR3 is CASSPGGASHTEAFF. Here the CDR3 DNA reads TGTGCCAGCAGCCCGGGAGGGGCAAGTCACACTGAAGCTTTCTTT.

On this clone itself: The same CDR3 arises from other DNA sequences in this sample as well. This rearrangement joins TRBV27 to TRBJ2-7, with 9 bases identical to TRBD2. Germline CDR1 is MNHEY and CDR2 is SMNVEV (reference sequence). The V gene end was trimmed by 6 bases and the J gene end by 3 bases; junction bases not matched to a gene: 9. The CDR3 has 15 residues. The CDR3 sequence is CASSLSSGRSYEQYF. CDR3 DNA: TGTGCCAGCAGCCTTAGTAGCGGGAGAAGCTACGAGCAGTACTTC.

The rearrangement joins TRBV19 to TRBJ2-6; D is unclear. The CDR3 is 13 residues long. Germline V gene data show CDR1 as LNHDA and CDR2 as SQIVND (reference sequence). V dropped 7 bases and J dropped 2 bases, with 6 bases sitting between them. Written as DNA, the CDR3 is TGTGCCAGTATCCGTCCTGGGGCCAACGTCCTGACTTTC. It yields the protein CASIRPGANVLTF.

This clone has a single count. The rearrangement joins TRBV5-1 to TRBJ1-2, with D possibly being TRBD1 (6 bases). This CDR3 comprises 14 residues. The V end lost 5 bases, the J end lost 4 bases, and 15 bases lay between the germline ends. The germline gives CDR1 SGHRS, CDR2 YFSETQ. The CDR3 coding sequence is TGCGCCAGCAGGTACGGGGGCCGGGGCTATGGCTACACCTTC. Encoded protein: CASRYGGRGYGYTF.

The rearrangement uses TRBV12-2 and TRBJ2-1; TRBD2, as called in the table, went unchecked against the DNA. TRBV12-2 is shown as a pseudogene. The CDR3 consists of 18 residues. Here the CDR3 reads CASRLARGLAGGGNEQFF. The CDR3 DNA follows: TGTGCAAGTCGCTTAGCGAGGGGACTAGCGGGAGGAGGCAATGAGCAGTTCTTC.

The V call is TRBV7-2, the J call TRBJ2-2; no reliable D call. CDR1 and CDR2 (germline): SGHTA, FQGNSA. The CDR3 runs to 15 residues. Between the trimmed V and J ends, which lost 5 bases and 4 bases, there was a span of 14 bases. As DNA, the CDR3 is TGTGCCAGCAGCCAGAACCTCGGACCCACCGGGGAGCTGTTTTTT. This codes for CASSQNLGPTGELFF.

The gene calls are TRBV6-6 and TRBJ1-2, with 9 bases aligning to TRBD1. This CDR3 has 16 residues. Losses at the gene ends were 1 base for V and 8 bases for J; bases not matched to a gene: 11. CDR1 MNHNY and CDR2 SVGAGI come from the germline V gene (reference sequence). The CDR3 spells CASSYWVGQGRGGYTF. CDR3 nucleotides: TGTGCCAGCAGTTACTGGGTGGGACAGGGACGAGGAGGCTACACCTTC.

This clone was recorded a few times. CDR3 protein: CATSRGVNEQFF. For the CDR3, the DNA is TGTGCCACCAGCAGGGGCGTCAATGAGCAGTTCTTC. This chain uses TRBV15 with TRBJ2-1, with D unclear. CDR3 length: 12 residues. Germline V gene data show CDR1 as LNHNV and CDR2 as YYDKDF (reference sequence). The V end was cut by 3 bases, the J end by 6 bases, with 6 bases between. Based on the CDR3 plus reference TRBV15 and TRBJ2-1, the full variable domain is DAMVIQNPRYQVTQFGKPVTLSCSQTLNHNVMYWYQQKSSQAPKLLFHYYDKDFNNEADTPDNFQSRRPNTSFCFLDIRSPGLGDTAMYLCATSRGVNEQFFGPGTRLTVL.

This rearrangement joins TRBV18 to TRBJ1-3; no reliable D call. The CDR3 has 15 residues. Germline CDR1 KGHSH, CDR2 LQKENI. The V end was cut by 0 bases, the J end by 2 bases, with 8 bases between. The CDR3 region has the DNA TGTGCCAGCTCACCACCAGGGAGGCCTGGAAACACCATATATTTT. Encoded protein: CASSPPGRPGNTIYF.

Written as DNA, the CDR3 is TGTGCCAGCAGCTCGCAGCAGGGAGAATACACTGAAGCTTTCTTT. This gives the protein CASSSQQGEYTEAFF. The chain has TRBV5-4 and TRBJ1-1; weak D call: TRBD1 (5 bases). This CDR3 spans 15 amino acids. Germline V gene sequence: CDR1 SGHNT, CDR2 YYREEE (reference sequence). Deletions cut 3 bases from V and 3 bases from J, with 15 bases between.

The genes are TRBV7-9 and TRBJ2-7; D is possibly TRBD1 or TRBD2 (6 bases each). The CDR3 consists of 17 residues. Germline CDR1 and CDR2: SEHNR and FQNEAQ (reference sequence). V lost 5 bases and J lost 0, with 20 bases in between. CDR3 amino acids: CASSHPPLGGSSYEQYF. CDR3 nucleotide sequence: TGTGCCAGCAGCCACCCCCCCTTGGGGGGCTCCTCCTACGAGCAGTACTTC.

V gene TRBV6-5 combines with J gene TRBJ2-3; TRBD1 aligns across 8 bases. The germline V gene has CDR1 MNHEY and CDR2 SVGAGI. V was pared by 6 bases and J by 4 bases, with 6 bases of the junction left unmatched. The CDR3 contains 14 residues. The CDR3 nucleotides are TGTGCCAGCAGCCAGAGGACAGGGTCAGATACGCAGTATTTT. Amino acids: CASSQRTGSDTQYF.

The chain recombines TRBV7-9 with TRBJ1-1; 12 bases agree with TRBD1. The germline V gene has CDR1 SEHNR and CDR2 FQNEAQ (reference sequence). The V and J ends lost 2 bases and 11 bases, in that order; junction bases with no gene match: 6. This CDR3 has 14 amino acids. The chain's CDR3 is CASSLRDRGLGAFF. CDR3 sequence (DNA): TGTGCCAGCAGCTTACGGGACAGGGGGCTTGGGGCTTTCTTT.